Below, 23 T cell receptor beta chains from the same sample are listed, as sequenced in a study of cytomegalovirus exposure and HLA in healthy donors. It was with 60 Vbeta and 13 Jbeta primers that the PCR ran. Data came from immunoSEQ multiplex PCR; TCRdb stores just in-frame clones and leaves some out. Altogether some 97,000 clones are present, about 68% being singletons, with the ten largest covering about 14%. Sequenced: PBMCs. These TCRs come from a male donor in good health and CMV-seropositive.

The chain has TRBV9 and TRBJ1-5; 7 bases are shared with TRBD1. This CDR3 has 15 amino acids. V lost 3 bases and J lost 2; bases outside the gene matches: 5. Looked up from germline, CDR1 is SGDLS and CDR2 is YYNGEE. DNA for the CDR3: TGTGCCAGCAGCGGGGGGGACAGTGGCAATCAGCCCCAGCATTTT. Translation: CASSGGDSGNQPQHF.

This clone has just a few counts. The genes are TRBV5-6 and TRBJ1-2; D is unresolved. The CDR3 is 13 residues long. CDR1 is SGHDT, CDR2 YYEEEE, per germline. Between the trimmed V and J ends, which lost 0 bases and 5 bases, there was a span of 8 bases. CDR3 DNA sequence: TGTGCCAGCAGCTTGGCCCGGGGATATGGCTACACCTTC. Amino acid sequence: CASSLARGYGYTF.

The V gene is TRBV7-9, the J gene TRBJ2-7; 10 bases match TRBD2. J was trimmed by 6 bases and V by 2 bases; bases with no gene match: 4. The CDR3 is made up of 14 amino acids. Germline CDR1 SEHNR, CDR2 FQNEAQ (reference sequence). The CDR3 loop is CASSLSGGAREQYF. CDR3 nucleotides: TGTGCCAGCAGCTTAAGCGGGGGGGCCCGCGAGCAGTACTTC.

The rearrangement joins TRBV6-6 to TRBJ2-3, with D unclear. The CDR3 loop spans 14 amino acids. Germline lookup yields CDR1 MNHNY and CDR2 SVGAGI (reference sequence). V lost 2 bases, J lost 1 base, and 7 bases lay in between. The CDR3 sequence is CASSYEAGTDTQYF. The CDR3 DNA follows: TGTGCCAGCAGTTACGAGGCCGGCACAGATACGCAGTATTTT.

The gene calls are TRBV29-1 and TRBJ2-3; TRBD1 matches at 7 bases. Looked up from germline, CDR1 is SQVTM and CDR2 is ANQGSEA. The CDR3 length is 12 residues. The V gene end was trimmed by 6 bases and the J gene end by 5 bases; junction bases not matched to a gene: 5. CDR3 nucleotide sequence: TGCAGCGTAGGGACAGATCGAGATACGCAGTATTTT. This codes for CSVGTDRDTQYF.

This chain joins TRBV11-3 and TRBJ2-7, with TRBD2 matching over 7 bases. Trimming took 0 bases from V and 3 from J; bases not matched to a gene: 2. The CDR3 length is 14 residues. Germline CDR1 SGHNT, CDR2 YENEEA. The CDR3 DNA sequence: TGTGCCAGCAGCTTAGAGGGGGACTACTACGAGCAGTACTTC. Protein sequence: CASSLEGDYYEQYF.

The V and J genes are TRBV6-5 and TRBJ1-6; D remains unclear. Germline values: CDR1 MNHEY, CDR2 SVGAGI. The CDR3 is 14 amino acids. The germline V and J ends were trimmed by 6 bases and 8 bases, with 14 bases remaining between them. In DNA, the CDR3 is TGTGCCAGCAGAGATCCCGGCGGGCATTCACCCCTCCACTTT. It specifies CASRDPGGHSPLHF.

V and J are TRBV5-6 and TRBJ2-7; 10 bases align to TRBD1. The CDR3 runs to 12 residues. Per the germline V gene, CDR1 is SGHDT and CDR2 is YYEEEE. V was clipped by 4 bases and J by 6 bases; unmatched bases: 1. The CDR3 loop reads CASSRDRGEQYF. For the CDR3, the DNA is TGTGCCAGCAGCCGGGACAGGGGCGAGCAGTACTTC.

This rearrangement joins TRBV2 to TRBJ1-4; 10 bases are a match to TRBD1. Germline lookup yields CDR1 SNHLY and CDR2 FYNNEI. The junction had 6 bases not matched to a gene; V was cut back by 6 bases and J by 8 bases. CDR3 length equals 14 residues. CDR3 DNA sequence: TGTGCCAGCAGGGGGACAGGGGAGGGCGAAAAACTGTTTTTT. Residues: CASRGTGEGEKLFF.

The rearrangement uses TRBV9 and TRBJ2-3; 10 nucleotides agree with TRBD2. The CDR3 runs to 16 residues. The germline V gene has CDR1 SGDLS and CDR2 YYNGEE. J lost 0 bases, V lost 4 bases, and 5 bases had no gene match. CDR3 nucleotides: TGTGCCAGCAGCACCCGAGCGGGGGGGAGCACAGATACGCAGTATTTT. Amino acid sequence: CASSTRAGGSTDTQYF.

The CDR3 DNA reads TGTGCCTGGAGTCCCCGACTAACTGGGGCCAACGTCCTGACTTTC. Translating gives CAWSPRLTGANVLTF. The genes are TRBV30 and TRBJ2-6, with D perhaps TRBD2 (5 bases). V was pared by 2 bases and J by 2 bases, with 10 bases between. The CDR3 is 15 residues long. Germline values: CDR1 GTSNPN, CDR2 SVGIG (reference sequence).

The rearrangement links TRBV6-1 to TRBJ2-1; D is perhaps TRBD1 (6 bases). Trimming shortened V by 5 bases and J by 4 bases, and 15 bases separated the two germline ends. The length of the CDR3 is 15 residues. The germline CDR1 and CDR2 sequences are MNHNS and SASEGT. CDR3 nucleotide sequence: TGTGCCAGCAGTACTTACAGGGTAGGGTACAATGAGCAGTTCTTC. Translation: CASSTYRVGYNEQFF.

Only one count was recorded for this clone. V gene TRBV10-3 combines with J gene TRBJ2-2; 11 bases fit TRBD1. Unmatched junction bases numbered 2, after V lost 9 bases and J lost 2 bases. Germline assignment: CDR1 ENHRY and CDR2 SYGVKD. The CDR3 contains 14 residues. The CDR3 reads CAIGQGANTGELFF. DNA for the CDR3: TGTGCCATAGGACAGGGGGCAAACACCGGGGAGCTGTTTTTT.

The chain links TRBV4-1 to TRBJ1-1; D possibly corresponds to TRBD1 (5 bases). Trimming cost V 0 bases and J 6 bases, with 20 bases left between them. CDR1 and CDR2 from the germline V gene are MGHRA and YSYEKL. This CDR3 has 17 amino acids. The CDR3 protein is CASSQDRRQGFTSEAFF. The CDR3 DNA reads as TGCGCCAGCAGCCAAGATAGGCGGCAGGGCTTCACATCTGAAGCTTTCTTT.

This clone came up once. The CDR3 nucleotides are TGTGCCAGCAGCCCAATACCCGCGGGACAGGGTCTCTACAATGAGCAGTTCTTC. Translated, it gives CASSPIPAGQGLYNEQFF. V gene TRBV9 combines with J gene TRBJ2-1; 9 bases fit TRBD1. V trimming: 4 bases; J trimming: 3 bases; junction bases outside the gene matches: 14. The CDR3 has 18 amino acids. From germline, CDR1 is SGDLS and CDR2 YYNGEE.

The chain uses TRBV5-1 and TRBJ1-4; 11 positions match TRBD1. Germline CDR1 and CDR2: SGHRS and YFSETQ. The CDR3 extends over 16 amino acids. The trim removed 1 base at V and 7 bases at J, leaving 6 bases unmatched. The CDR3 DNA follows: TGCGCCAGCAGCTTGTCCGGGACAGGGGGTGTTGAAAAACTGTTTTTT. This sequence encodes CASSLSGTGGVEKLFF.

The chain has TRBV27 and TRBJ2-7; 8 positions match TRBD2. V lost 6 bases and J lost 6; bases outside the gene matches: 7. The CDR3 runs 13 residues. Per the germline V gene, CDR1 is MNHEY and CDR2 is SMNVEV (reference sequence). The CDR3 loop is CASSSLLAGEQYF. In DNA, the CDR3 is TGTGCCAGCAGCTCGTTGCTAGCGGGCGAGCAGTACTTC.

This chain joins TRBV25-1 and TRBJ2-7; 8 bases are shared with TRBD1. J gave up 3 bases and V 6 bases, and 10 bases lay outside the gene matches. The V gene's germline CDR1 is MGHDK and CDR2 SYGVNS. The CDR3 is 15 residues long. CDR3: CASSAGGQGGYEQYF. DNA for the CDR3: TGTGCCAGCAGCGCCGGCGGACAGGGAGGCTACGAGCAGTACTTC.

This clone was found once. The gene calls are TRBV28 and TRBJ2-1; D is possibly TRBD2 (7 bases). The germline V and J ends were trimmed by 5 bases and 0 bases, with 11 bases remaining between them. The germline V gene has CDR1 MDHEN and CDR2 SYDVKM. This CDR3 spans 15 amino acids. CDR3 nucleotides: TGTGCCAGCAGTAAGGGGGGGAGCTCCTACAATGAGCAGTTCTTC. Its protein product is CASSKGGSSYNEQFF.

The rearrangement joins TRBV6-5 to TRBJ1-5; D is ambiguous. The germline V gene has CDR1 MNHEY and CDR2 SVGAGI. The CDR3 covers 12 residues. V lost 7 bases to trimming and J lost 2 bases, with 6 bases between them. The CDR3 DNA sequence: TGTGCCAGCACAACAGGCAATCAGCCCCAGCATTTT. Its protein product is CASTTGNQPQHF.

This clone was seen once. The rearrangement links TRBV2 to TRBJ2-7; D is possibly TRBD1 (6 bases). This CDR3 has 14 residues. Germline CDR1 reads SNHLY; CDR2 reads FYNNEI. Trimming stripped 8 bases from V and 2 bases from J, with 16 bases between. The CDR3 loop reads CASVLARGTYEQYF. Written as DNA, the CDR3 is TGTGCCAGCGTACTTGCCAGGGGTACCTACGAGCAGTACTTC.

This rearrangement joins TRBV11-2 to TRBJ2-1; D may be TRBD1 (6 bases). V lost 3 bases and J lost 7, with 13 bases in between. The germline V gene has CDR1 SGHAT and CDR2 FQNNGV. The CDR3 loop spans 14 amino acids. The CDR3 here is CASSFSSGVNEQFF. For the CDR3, the DNA is TGTGCCAGCAGCTTCTCCTCAGGGGTGAATGAGCAGTTCTTC. Complete variable domain (other parts from reference TRBV11-2 and TRBJ2-1): EAGVAQSPRYKIIEKRQSVAFWCNPISGHATLYWYQQILGQGPKLLIQFQNNGVVDDSQLPKDRFSAERLKGVDSTLKIQPAKLEDSAVYLCASSFSSGVNEQFFGPGTRLTVL.

This rearrangement joins TRBV10-3 to TRBJ1-2; D remains unclear. Per germline, CDR1 ENHRY and CDR2 SYGVKD. CDR3 length: 13 residues. V gave up 3 bases and J gave up 4 bases, with 9 bases separating them. The DNA for the CDR3 is TGTGCCATCAGTGACAGCTCGGGCTATGGCTACACCTTC. Translated: CAISDSSGYGYTF.